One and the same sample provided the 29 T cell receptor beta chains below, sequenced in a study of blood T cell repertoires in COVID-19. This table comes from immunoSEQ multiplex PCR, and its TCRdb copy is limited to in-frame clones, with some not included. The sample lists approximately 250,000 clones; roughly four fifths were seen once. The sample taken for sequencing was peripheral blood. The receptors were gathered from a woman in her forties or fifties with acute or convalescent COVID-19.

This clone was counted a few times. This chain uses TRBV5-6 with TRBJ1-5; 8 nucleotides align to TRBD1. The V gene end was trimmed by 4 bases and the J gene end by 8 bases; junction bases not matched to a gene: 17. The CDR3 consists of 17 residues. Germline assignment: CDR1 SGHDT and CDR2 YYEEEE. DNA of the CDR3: TGTGCCAGCAGCCGGAAGCCCGGACAGGGTATAAGGAAGCCCCAGCATTTT. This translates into CASSRKPGQGIRKPQHF.

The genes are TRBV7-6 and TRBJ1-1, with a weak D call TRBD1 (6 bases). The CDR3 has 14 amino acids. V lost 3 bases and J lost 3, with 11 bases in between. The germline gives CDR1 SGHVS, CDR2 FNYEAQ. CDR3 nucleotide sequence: TGTGCCAGCAGCTTGGGGGGGCGTGACACTGAAGCTTTCTTT. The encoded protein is CASSLGGRDTEAFF.

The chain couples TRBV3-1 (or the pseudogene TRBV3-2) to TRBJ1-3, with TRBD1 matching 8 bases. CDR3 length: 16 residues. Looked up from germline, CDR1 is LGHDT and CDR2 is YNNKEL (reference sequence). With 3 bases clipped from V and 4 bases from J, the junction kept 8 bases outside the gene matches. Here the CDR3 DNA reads TGTGCCAGCAGCCACCCTTGGACAGGGCGGGGAAACACCATATATTTT. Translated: CASSHPWTGRGNTIYF.

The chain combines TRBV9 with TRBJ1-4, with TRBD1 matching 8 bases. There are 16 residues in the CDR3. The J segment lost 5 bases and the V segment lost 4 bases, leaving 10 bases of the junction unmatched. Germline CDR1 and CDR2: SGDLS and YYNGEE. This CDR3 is CASSSKSGGLNEKLFF. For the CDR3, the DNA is TGTGCCAGCAGCTCCAAATCAGGGGGCTTAAATGAAAAACTGTTTTTT.

The CDR3 is CAWSVQGTEKLFF. The CDR3 DNA reads TGTGCCTGGAGTGTACAGGGGACAGAAAAACTGTTTTTT. The chain joins TRBV30 to TRBJ1-4; 7 bases line up with TRBD1. The CDR3 extends over 13 amino acids. Trimming removed 0 bases from V and 8 bases from J; junction bases left unmatched: 3. Germline assignment: CDR1 GTSNPN and CDR2 SVGIG (reference sequence). Combining the CDR3 with reference TRBV30 and TRBJ1-4 gives the whole variable domain SQTIHQWPATLVQPVGSPLSLECTVEGTSNPNLYWYRQAAGRGLQLLFYSVGIGQISSEVPQNLSASRPQDRQFILSSKKLLLSDSGFYLCAWSVQGTEKLFFGSGTQLSVL.

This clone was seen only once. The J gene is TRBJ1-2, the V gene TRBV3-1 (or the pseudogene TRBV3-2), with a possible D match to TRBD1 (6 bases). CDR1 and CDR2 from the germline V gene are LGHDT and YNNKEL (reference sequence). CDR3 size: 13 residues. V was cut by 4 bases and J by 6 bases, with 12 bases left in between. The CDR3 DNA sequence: TGTGCCAGCAGCCGAAACAGGGAACATGGCTACACCTTC. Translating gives CASSRNREHGYTF.

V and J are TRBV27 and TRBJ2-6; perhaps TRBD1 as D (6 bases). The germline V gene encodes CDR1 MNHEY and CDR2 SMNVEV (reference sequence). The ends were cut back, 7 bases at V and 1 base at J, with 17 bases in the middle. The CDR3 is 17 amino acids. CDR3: CASIFRRGYSGANVLTF. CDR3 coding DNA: TGTGCCAGCATATTTCGCAGGGGTTATTCTGGGGCCAACGTCCTGACTTTC.

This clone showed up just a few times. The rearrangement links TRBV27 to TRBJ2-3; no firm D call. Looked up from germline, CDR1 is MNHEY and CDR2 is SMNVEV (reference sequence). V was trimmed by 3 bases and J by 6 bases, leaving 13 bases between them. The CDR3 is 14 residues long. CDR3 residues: CASSFAMAGDTQYF. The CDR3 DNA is TGTGCCAGCAGTTTCGCTATGGCCGGGGATACGCAGTATTTT.

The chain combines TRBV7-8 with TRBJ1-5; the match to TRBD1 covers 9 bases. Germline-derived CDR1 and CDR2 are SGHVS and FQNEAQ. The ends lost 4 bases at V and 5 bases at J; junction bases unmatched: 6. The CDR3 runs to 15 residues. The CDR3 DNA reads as TGTGCCAGCAGCTGGGGGACAGGGCAAGATCAGCCCCAGCATTTT. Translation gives CASSWGTGQDQPQHF.

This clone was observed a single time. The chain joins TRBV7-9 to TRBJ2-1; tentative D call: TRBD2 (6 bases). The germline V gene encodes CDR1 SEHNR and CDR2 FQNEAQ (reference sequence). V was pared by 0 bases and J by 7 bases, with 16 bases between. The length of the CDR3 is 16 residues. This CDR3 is CASSLARQERENEQFF. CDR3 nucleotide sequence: TGTGCCAGCAGCTTAGCGAGGCAGGAACGGGAGAATGAGCAGTTCTTC.

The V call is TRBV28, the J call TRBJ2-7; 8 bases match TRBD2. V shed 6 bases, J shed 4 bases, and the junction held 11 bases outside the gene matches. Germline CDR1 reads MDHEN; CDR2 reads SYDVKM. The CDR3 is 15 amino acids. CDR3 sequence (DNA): TGTGCCAGCAGCCCCCCACGCGGGAGGATATACGAGCAGTACTTC. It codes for CASSPPRGRIYEQYF.

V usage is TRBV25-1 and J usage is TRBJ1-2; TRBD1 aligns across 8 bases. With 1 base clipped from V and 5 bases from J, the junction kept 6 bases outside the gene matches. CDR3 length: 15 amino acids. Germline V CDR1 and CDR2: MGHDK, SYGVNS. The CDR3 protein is CASSEFPGGEYGYTF. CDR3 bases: TGTGCCAGCAGTGAATTTCCAGGGGGCGAATATGGCTACACCTTC.

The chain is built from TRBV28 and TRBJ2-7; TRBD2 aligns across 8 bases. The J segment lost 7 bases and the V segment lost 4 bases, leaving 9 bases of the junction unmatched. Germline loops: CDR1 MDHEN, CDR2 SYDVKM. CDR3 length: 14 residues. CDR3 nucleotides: TGTGCCAGCAGTTCATTTAGCATAGCGGGGGAGCAGTACTTC. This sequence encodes CASSSFSIAGEQYF.

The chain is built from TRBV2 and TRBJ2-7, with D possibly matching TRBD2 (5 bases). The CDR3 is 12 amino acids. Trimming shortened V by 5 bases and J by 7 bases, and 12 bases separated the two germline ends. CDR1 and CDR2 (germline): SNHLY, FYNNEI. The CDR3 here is CASSPGPGEQYF. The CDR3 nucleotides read TGTGCCAGCAGTCCGGGCCCGGGGGAGCAGTACTTC.

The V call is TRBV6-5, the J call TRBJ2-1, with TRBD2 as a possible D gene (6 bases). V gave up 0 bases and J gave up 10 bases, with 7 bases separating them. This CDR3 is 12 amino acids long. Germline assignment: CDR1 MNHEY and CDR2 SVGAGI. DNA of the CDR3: TGTGCCAGCAGTTACTCGGGGAGGGAGCAGTTCTTC. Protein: CASSYSGREQFF.

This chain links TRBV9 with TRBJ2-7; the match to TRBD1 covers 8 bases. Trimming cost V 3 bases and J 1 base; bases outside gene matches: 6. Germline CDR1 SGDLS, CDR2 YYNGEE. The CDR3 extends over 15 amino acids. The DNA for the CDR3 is TGTGCCAGCAGCGGAGGTGGGGACAGGTCCTACGAGCAGTACTTC. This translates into CASSGGGDRSYEQYF.

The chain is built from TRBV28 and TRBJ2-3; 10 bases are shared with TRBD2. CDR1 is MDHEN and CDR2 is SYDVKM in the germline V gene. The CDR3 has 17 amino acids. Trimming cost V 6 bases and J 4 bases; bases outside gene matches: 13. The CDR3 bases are TGTGCCAGCAGAACACGTAGCGGGGGGTATCAGTCAGATACGCAGTATTTT. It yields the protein CASRTRSGGYQSDTQYF.

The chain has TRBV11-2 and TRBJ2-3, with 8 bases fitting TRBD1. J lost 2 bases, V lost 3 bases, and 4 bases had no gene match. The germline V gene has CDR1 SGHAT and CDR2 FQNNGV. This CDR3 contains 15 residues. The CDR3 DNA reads TGTGCCAGCAGCTTTTACAGGGGGGACACAGATACGCAGTATTTT. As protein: CASSFYRGDTDTQYF.

The CDR3 loop reads CASSLWGEGAKNIQYF. The CDR3 region has the DNA TGTGCCAGCAGTTTATGGGGGGAGGGGGCCAAAAACATTCAGTACTTC. The chain links TRBV28 to TRBJ2-4; TRBD2 agrees at 7 bases. The junction had 3 bases not matched to a gene; V was cut back by 0 bases and J by 1 base. From germline, CDR1 is MDHEN and CDR2 SYDVKM. The CDR3 sequence is 16 residues long.

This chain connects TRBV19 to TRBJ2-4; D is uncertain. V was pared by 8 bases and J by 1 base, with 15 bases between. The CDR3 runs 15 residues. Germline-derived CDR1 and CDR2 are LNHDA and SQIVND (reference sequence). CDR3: CASLPRPRAKNIQYF. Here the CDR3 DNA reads TGTGCCAGTCTCCCCAGGCCCCGGGCCAAAAACATTCAGTACTTC.

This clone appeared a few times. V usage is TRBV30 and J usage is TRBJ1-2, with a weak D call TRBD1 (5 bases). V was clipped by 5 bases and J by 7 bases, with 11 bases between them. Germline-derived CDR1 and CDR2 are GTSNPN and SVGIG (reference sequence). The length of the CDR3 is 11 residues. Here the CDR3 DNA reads TGTGCCTGGCGTAGGGGTCTTGGCTACACCTTC. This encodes CAWRRGLGYTF.

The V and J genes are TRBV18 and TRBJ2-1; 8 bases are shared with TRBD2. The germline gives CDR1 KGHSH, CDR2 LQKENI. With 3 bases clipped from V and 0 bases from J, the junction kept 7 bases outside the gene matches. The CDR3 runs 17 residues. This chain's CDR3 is CASSPAESGGSYNEQFF. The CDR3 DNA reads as TGTGCCAGCTCACCGGCCGAAAGCGGGGGCTCCTACAATGAGCAGTTCTTC.

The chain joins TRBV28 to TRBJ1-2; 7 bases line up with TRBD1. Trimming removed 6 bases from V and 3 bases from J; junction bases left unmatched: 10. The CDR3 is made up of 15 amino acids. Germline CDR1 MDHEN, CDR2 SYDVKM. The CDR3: CASSPPGRGYYGYTF. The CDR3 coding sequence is TGTGCCAGCAGCCCCCCGGGCAGGGGGTACTATGGCTACACCTTC.

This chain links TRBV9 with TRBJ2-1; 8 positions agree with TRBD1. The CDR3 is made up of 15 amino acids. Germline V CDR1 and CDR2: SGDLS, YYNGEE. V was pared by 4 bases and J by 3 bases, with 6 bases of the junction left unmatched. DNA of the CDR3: TGTGCCAGCAGCCAACTGGGGACAGGCTACAATGAGCAGTTCTTC. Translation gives CASSQLGTGYNEQFF.

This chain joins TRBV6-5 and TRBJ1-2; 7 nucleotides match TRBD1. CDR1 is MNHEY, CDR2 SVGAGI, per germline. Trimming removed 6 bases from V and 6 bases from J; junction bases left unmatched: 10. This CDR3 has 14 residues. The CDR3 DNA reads TGTGCCAGCAGCCCCGTAACAGGGGAGAATGGCTACACCTTC. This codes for CASSPVTGENGYTF.

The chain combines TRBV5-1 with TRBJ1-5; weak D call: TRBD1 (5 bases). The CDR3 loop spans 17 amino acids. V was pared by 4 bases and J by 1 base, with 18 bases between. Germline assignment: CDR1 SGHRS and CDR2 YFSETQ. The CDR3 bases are TGCGCCAGCAGCAAAGACAGAATAGATGGCAGCAATCAGCCCCAGCATTTT. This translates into CASSKDRIDGSNQPQHF.

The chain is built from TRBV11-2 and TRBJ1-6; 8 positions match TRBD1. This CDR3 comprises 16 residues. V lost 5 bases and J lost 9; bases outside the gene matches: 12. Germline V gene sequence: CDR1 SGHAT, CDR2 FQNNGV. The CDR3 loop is CASSENRGRGLSPLHF. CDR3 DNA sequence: TGTGCCAGCAGCGAAAACCGGGGCAGGGGGCTTTCACCCCTCCACTTT.

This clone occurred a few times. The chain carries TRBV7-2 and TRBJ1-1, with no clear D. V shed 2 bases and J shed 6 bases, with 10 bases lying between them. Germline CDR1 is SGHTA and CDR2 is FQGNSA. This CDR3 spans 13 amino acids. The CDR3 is CASSLSSVAEAFF. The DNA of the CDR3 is TGTGCCAGCAGCTTATCTAGTGTCGCTGAAGCTTTCTTT.

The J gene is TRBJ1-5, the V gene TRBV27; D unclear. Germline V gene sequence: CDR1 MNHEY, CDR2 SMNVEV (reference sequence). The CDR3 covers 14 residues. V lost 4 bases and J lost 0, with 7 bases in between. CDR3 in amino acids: CASSSGYSNQPQHF. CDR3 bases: TGTGCCAGCAGTTCAGGTTATAGCAATCAGCCCCAGCATTTT.